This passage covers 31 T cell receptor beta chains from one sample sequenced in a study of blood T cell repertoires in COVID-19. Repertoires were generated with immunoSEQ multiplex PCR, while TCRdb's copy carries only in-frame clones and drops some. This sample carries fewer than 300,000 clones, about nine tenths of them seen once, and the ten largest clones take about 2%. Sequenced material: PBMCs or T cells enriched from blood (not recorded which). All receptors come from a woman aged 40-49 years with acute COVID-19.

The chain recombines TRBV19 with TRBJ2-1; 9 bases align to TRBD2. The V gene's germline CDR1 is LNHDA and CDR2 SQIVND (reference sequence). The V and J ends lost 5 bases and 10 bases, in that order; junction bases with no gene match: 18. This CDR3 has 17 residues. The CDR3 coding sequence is TGTGCCAGTAGTCCCTCAAACTTAGCGGGAGATATGAGGGAGCAGTTCTTC. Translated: CASSPSNLAGDMREQFF.

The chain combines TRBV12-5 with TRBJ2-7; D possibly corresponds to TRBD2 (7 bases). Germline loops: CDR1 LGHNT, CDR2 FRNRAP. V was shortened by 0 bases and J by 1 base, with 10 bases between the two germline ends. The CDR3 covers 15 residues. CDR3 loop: CASGLVRGGSYEQYF. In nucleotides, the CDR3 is TGTGCTAGTGGTTTGGTAAGGGGGGGATCCTACGAGCAGTACTTC.

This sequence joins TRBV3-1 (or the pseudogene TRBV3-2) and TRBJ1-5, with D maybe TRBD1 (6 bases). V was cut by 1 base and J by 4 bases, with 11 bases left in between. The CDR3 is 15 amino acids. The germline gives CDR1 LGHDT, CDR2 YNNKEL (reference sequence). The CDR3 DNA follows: TGTGCCAGCAGCCAAGGGTCAGGGGTTAATCAGCCCCAGCATTTT. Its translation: CASSQGSGVNQPQHF.

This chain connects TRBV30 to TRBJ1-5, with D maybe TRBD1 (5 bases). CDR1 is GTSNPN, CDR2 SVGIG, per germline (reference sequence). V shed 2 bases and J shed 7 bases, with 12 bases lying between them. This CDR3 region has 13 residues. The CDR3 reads CAWSTGRGQPQHF. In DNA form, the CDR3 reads TGTGCCTGGAGTACAGGCCGGGGGCAGCCCCAGCATTTT.

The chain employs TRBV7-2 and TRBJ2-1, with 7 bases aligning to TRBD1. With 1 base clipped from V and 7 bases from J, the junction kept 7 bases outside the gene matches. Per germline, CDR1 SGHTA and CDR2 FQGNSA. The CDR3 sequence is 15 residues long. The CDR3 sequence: CASSLDRGVVNEQFF. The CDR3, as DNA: TGTGCCAGCAGCTTAGACAGGGGTGTAGTTAATGAGCAGTTCTTC.

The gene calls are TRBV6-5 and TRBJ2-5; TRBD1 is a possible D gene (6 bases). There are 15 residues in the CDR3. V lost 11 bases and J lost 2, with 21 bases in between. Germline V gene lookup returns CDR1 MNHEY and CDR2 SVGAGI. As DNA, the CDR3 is TGTGCCGATGGGTTCCGTACAGGGAGACAAGAGACCCAGTACTTC. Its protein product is CADGFRTGRQETQYF.

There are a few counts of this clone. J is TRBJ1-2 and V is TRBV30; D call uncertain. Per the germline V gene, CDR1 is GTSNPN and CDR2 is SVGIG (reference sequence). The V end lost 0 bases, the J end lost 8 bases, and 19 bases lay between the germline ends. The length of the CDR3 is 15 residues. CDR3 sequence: CAWSVTTTGESGYTF. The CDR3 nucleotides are TGTGCCTGGAGTGTAACCACCACCGGAGAGTCGGGCTACACCTTC. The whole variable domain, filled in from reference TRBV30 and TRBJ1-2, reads SQTIHQWPATLVQPVGSPLSLECTVEGTSNPNLYWYRQAAGRGLQLLFYSVGIGQISSEVPQNLSASRPQDRQFILSSKKLLLSDSGFYLCAWSVTTTGESGYTFGSGTRLTVV.

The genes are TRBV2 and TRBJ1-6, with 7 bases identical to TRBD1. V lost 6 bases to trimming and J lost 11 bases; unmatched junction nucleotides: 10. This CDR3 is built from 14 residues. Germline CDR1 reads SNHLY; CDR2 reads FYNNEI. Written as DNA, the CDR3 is TGTGCCAGCAGCTTACAGGGGAATAGAACACCCCTCCACTTT. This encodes CASSLQGNRTPLHF.

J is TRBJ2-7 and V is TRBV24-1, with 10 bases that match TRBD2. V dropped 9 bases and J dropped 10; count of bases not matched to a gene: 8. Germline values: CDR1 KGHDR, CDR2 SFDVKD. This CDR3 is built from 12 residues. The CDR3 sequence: CATSSTSGNQYF. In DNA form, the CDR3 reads TGTGCCACCTCATCAACTAGCGGGAACCAGTACTTC.

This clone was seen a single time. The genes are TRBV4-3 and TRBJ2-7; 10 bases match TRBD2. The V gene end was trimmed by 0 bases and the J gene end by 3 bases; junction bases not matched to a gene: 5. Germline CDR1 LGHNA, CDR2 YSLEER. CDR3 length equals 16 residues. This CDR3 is CASSQDGLAGVYEQYF. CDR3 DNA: TGCGCCAGCAGCCAAGACGGTCTAGCGGGGGTCTACGAGCAGTACTTC.

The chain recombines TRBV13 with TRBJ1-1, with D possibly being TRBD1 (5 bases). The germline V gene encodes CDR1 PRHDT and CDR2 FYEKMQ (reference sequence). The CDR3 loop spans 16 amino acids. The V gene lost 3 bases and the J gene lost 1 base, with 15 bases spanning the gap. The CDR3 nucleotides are TGTGCCAGCAGCTTCACCTCAGGGAAGGCGAACACTGAAGCTTTCTTT. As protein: CASSFTSGKANTEAFF.

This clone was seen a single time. The CDR3 bases are TGTGCCAGCAGCTTAGACGGGGAAATCTATGGCTACACCTTC. Translated: CASSLDGEIYGYTF. J is TRBJ1-2 and V is TRBV11-3; the D is unclear. Trimming removed 0 bases at V and 4 bases at J, with 9 bases between. The V gene's germline CDR1 is SGHNT and CDR2 YENEEA. CDR3 length: 14 amino acids.

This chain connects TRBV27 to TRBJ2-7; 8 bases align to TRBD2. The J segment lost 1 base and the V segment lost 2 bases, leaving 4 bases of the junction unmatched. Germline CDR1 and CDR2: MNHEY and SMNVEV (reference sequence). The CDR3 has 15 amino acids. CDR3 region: CASSLAGGPSYEQYF. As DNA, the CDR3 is TGTGCCAGCAGTTTAGCGGGAGGACCATCCTACGAGCAGTACTTC.

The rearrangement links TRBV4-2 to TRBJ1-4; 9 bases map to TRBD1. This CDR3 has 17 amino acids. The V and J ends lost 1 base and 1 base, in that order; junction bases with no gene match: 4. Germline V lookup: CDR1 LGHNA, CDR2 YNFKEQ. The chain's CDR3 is CASSQVRGQGTNEKLFF. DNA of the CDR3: TGTGCCAGCAGCCAAGTAAGGGGACAGGGAACTAATGAAAAACTGTTTTTT.

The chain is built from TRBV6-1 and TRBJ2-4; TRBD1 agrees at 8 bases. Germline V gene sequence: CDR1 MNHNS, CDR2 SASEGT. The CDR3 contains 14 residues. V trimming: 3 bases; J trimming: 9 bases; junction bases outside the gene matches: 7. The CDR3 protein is CASSEFRQGAIQYF. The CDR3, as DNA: TGTGCCAGCAGTGAGTTCCGGCAGGGGGCCATTCAGTACTTC.

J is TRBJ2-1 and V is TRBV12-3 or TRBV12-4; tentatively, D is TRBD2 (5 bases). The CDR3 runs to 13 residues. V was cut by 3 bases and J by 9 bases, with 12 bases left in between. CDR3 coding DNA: TGTGCCAGCAGTTTGAGAAGGGCGGGTGAGCAGTTCTTC. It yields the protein CASSLRRAGEQFF.

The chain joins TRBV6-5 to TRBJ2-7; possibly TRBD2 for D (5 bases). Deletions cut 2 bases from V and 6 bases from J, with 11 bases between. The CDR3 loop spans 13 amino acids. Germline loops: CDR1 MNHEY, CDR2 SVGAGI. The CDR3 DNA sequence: TGTGCCAGCAGTTACGCGACCGCGGGCGAGCAGTACTTC. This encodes CASSYATAGEQYF.

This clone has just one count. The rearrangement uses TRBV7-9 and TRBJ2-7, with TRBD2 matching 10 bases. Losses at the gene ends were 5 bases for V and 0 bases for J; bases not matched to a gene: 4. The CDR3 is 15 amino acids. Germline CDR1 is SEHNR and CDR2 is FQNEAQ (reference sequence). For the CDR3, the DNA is TGTGCCAGCAGCCAGACTAGCGGGTCCTCCTACGAGCAGTACTTC. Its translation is CASSQTSGSSYEQYF.

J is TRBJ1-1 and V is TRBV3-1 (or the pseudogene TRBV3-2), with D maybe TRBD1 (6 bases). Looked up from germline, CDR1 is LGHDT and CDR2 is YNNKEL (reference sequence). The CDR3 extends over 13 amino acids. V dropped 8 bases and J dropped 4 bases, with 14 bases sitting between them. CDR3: CASSLGATTEAFF. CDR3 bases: TGTGCCAGCTCCCTGGGGGCCACCACTGAAGCTTTCTTT.

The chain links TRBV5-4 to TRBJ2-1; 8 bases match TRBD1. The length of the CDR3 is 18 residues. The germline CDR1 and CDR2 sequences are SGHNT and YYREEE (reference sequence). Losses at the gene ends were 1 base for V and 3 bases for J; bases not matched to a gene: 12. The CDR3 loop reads CASSLPKSGQVNYNEQFF. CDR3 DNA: TGTGCCAGCAGCTTGCCGAAATCGGGACAGGTTAACTACAATGAGCAGTTCTTC.

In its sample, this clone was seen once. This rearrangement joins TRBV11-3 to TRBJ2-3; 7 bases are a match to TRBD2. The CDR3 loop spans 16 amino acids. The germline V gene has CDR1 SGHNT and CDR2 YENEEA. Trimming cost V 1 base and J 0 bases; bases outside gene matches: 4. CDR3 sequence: CASSLVGTTSTDTQYF. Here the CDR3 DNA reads TGTGCCAGCAGCTTAGTCGGGACTACCAGCACAGATACGCAGTATTTT.

CDR3 sequence: CATSRPPGESAEQYF. The CDR3 DNA reads TGTGCCACCAGCCGGCCTCCTGGGGAGAGTGCCGAGCAGTACTTC. This rearrangement joins TRBV15 to TRBJ2-7; D is perhaps TRBD2 (5 bases). Trimming removed 5 bases at V and 6 bases at J, with 20 bases between. The germline gives CDR1 LNHNV, CDR2 YYDKDF (reference sequence). The CDR3 covers 15 residues.

In DNA, the CDR3 is TGTGCCAGCAGCTTGACGGACAGCCCATGGAGCTATGGCTACACCTTC. Protein product: CASSLTDSPWSYGYTF. The V gene is TRBV11-2, the J gene TRBJ1-2; tentative D call: TRBD1 (6 bases). The V end lost 3 bases, the J end lost 4 bases, and 18 bases lay between the germline ends. CDR3 size: 16 residues. Germline assignment: CDR1 SGHAT and CDR2 FQNNGV.

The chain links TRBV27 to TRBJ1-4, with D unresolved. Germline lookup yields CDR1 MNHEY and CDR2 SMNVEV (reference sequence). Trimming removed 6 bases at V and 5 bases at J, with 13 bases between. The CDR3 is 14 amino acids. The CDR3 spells CASSPTRRNEKLFF. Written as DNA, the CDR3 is TGTGCCAGCAGCCCGACACGGAGGAATGAAAAACTGTTTTTT.

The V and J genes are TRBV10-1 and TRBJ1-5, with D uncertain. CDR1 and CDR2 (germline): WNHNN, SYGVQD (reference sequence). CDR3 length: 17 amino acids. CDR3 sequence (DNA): TGCGCGGTCAACCATTACTGGGCCAGGCGTAGCAATCAGCCCCAGCATTTT. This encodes CAVNHYWARRSNQPQHF.

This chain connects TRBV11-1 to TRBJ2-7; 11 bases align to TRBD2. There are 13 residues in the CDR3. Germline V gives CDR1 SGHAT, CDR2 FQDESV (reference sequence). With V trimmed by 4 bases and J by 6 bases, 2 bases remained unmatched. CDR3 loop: CASSSGTSGEQYF. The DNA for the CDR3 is TGTGCCAGCAGCTCCGGGACTAGCGGCGAGCAGTACTTC.

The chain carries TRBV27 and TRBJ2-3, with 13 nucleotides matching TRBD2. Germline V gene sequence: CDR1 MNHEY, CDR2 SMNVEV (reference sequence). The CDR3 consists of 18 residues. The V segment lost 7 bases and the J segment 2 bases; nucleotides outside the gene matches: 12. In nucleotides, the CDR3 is TGTGCCAGCAATCCCGGGACTAGCGGGGAGTTGGTCACAGATACGCAGTATTTT. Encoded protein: CASNPGTSGELVTDTQYF.

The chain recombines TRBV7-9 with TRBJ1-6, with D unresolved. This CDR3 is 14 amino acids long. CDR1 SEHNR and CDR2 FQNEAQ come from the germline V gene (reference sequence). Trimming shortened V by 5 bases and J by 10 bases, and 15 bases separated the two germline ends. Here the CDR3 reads CASSGETGASPLHF. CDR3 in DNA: TGTGCCAGCAGCGGTGAGACTGGTGCATCACCCCTCCACTTT.

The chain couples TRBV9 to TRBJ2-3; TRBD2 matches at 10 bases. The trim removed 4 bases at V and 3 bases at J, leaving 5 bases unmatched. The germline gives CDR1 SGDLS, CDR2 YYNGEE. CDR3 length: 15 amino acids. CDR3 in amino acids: CASSQRGGGTDTQYF. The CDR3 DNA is TGTGCCAGCAGCCAGCGGGGGGGCGGAACAGATACGCAGTATTTT. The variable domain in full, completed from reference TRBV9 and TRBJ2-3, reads DSGVTQTPKHLITATGQRVTLRCSPRSGDLSVYWYQQSLDQGLQFLIQYYNGEERAKGNILERFSAQQFPDLHSELNLSSLELGDSALYFCASSQRGGGTDTQYFGPGTRLTVL.

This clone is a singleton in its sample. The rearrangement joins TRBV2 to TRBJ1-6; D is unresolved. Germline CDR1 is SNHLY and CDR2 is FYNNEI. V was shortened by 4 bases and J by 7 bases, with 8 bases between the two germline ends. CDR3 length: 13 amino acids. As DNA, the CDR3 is TGTGCCAGCAGTGGGTCCAGGAATTCACCCCTCCACTTT. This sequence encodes CASSGSRNSPLHF.

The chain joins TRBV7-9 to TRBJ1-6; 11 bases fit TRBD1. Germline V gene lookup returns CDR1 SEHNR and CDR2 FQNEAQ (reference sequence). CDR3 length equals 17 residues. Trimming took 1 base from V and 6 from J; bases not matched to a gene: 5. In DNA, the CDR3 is TGTGCCAGCAGCTTAGGAGTTGGGACAGGGGGTAATTCACCCCTCCACTTT. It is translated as CASSLGVGTGGNSPLHF.